The following is a T cell receptor (beta chain) sequence with its context. Its antigen is undetermined. This record belongs to a study of shared clonotypes between healthy human individuals. Findings and limits, study-wide: Generation probability values for non-shared clonotypes were lower than those for clonotypes shared by all four donors. Sorted-subset sequencing was shown by rarefaction to be incomplete despite large depth.

TCRdb's table, derived via immunoSEQ multiplex PCR, lists solely in-frame clones and lacks some. The table shows approximately 1,500,000 clones, with about 98% occurring only once. Germline assignment: CDR1 LNHNV and CDR2 YYDKDF (reference sequence). This CDR3 comprises 17 residues. Trimming pared 1 base from V and 6 bases from J, leaving 18 bases between. This chain connects TRBV15 to TRBJ2-2; no definite D call. Sequencing was carried out using naive CD4+ T cells sorted from blood. As for subset: CD45RA+ positively selected. The sequence was collected from a man aged 30 to 45 in good health. This CDR3 reads CATSRVEAIFKAGELFF. CDR3 DNA: TGTGCCACCAGCAGAGTTGAGGCGATTTTCAAGGCCGGGGAGCTGTTTTTT.